These T cell receptor beta chains were read from a single sample in a study of shared clonotypes between healthy human individuals. TCRdb's table, derived via immunoSEQ multiplex PCR, lists solely in-frame clones and lacks some. Here the sample spans some 1 million clones, around 76% being singletons. Sequencing was done on a sample of memory CD4+ T cells sorted from blood. These TCRs come from a young man in good health. Both conserved end residues are part of each CDR3.

>TRBV5-1|TRBJ2-2
CASRGTSGGGTGELFF
>TRBV5-1|TRBJ1-3
CASSLDKPGNTIYF
>TRBV5-1|TRBJ2-7
CASSYNGGGGPYEQYF
>TRBV5-6|TRBJ2-2
CASSRGTAGELFF
>TRBV6-1|TRBJ2-1
CASSPRGLNEQFF
>TRBV19|TRBJ2-2
CASSITAGKTGELFF
>TRBV21-1|TRBJ2-4
CASNGGRALAKNIQYF
>TRBV18|TRBJ1-1
CASSPIGGNTEAFF
>TRBV7-9|TRBJ2-5
CASSAGSQETQYF
>TRBV27|TRBJ2-2
CASSLAVNTGELFF
>TRBV10-3|TRBJ2-7
CATKGTDSYEQYF
>TRBV5-4|TRBJ2-5
CASSNGLAQETQYF
>TRBV27|TRBJ1-6
CASSLSMAGNSPLHF
>TRBV29-1|TRBJ2-1
CSVKASPGNEQFF
>TRBV27|TRBJ2-7
CASSFGAGTYEQYF
>TRBV6-1|TRBJ2-1
CASSGINSYNEQFF
>TRBV4-1|TRBJ2-7
CASSPRGTSYEQYF
>TRBV27|TRBJ1-4
CASSLVGFNEKLFF
>TRBV27|TRBJ1-4
CASEQVHNEKLFF
>TRBV7-6|TRBJ2-7
CASSLGSRGWYF
>TRBV7-2|TRBJ1-1
CASSLSGTRSEAFF
>TRBV7-2|TRBJ2-2
CASSFSTGTGELFF
>TRBV5-4|TRBJ1-6
CASSSKLGSSPLHF
>TRBV18|TRBJ2-2
CASSRRQGDPGELFF
>TRBV9|TRBJ2-3
CASSVAASGGDTQYF
>TRBV5-4|TRBJ2-3
CASSQDRYTDTQYF
>TRBV21-1|TRBJ1-5
CASINGGRKDREPDQPQHF
>TRBV5-1|TRBJ2-5
CARGRGEETQYF
>TRBV28|TRBJ2-7
CATSSGQSPYEQYF
>TRBV7-2|TRBJ2-3
CASSLWAGGTDTQYF
>TRBV2|TRBJ1-4
CASNGGITNVEKLFF
>TRBV5-1|TRBJ2-5
CASSMGGKETQYF
>TRBV7-9|TRBJ2-5
CASSLGGTETQYF
>TRBV20-1|TRBJ2-3
CSAALNTQYF
>TRBV28|TRBJ1-1
CASRWTGEWTEAFF
>TRBV2|TRBJ1-6
CASRTESSYNSPLHF